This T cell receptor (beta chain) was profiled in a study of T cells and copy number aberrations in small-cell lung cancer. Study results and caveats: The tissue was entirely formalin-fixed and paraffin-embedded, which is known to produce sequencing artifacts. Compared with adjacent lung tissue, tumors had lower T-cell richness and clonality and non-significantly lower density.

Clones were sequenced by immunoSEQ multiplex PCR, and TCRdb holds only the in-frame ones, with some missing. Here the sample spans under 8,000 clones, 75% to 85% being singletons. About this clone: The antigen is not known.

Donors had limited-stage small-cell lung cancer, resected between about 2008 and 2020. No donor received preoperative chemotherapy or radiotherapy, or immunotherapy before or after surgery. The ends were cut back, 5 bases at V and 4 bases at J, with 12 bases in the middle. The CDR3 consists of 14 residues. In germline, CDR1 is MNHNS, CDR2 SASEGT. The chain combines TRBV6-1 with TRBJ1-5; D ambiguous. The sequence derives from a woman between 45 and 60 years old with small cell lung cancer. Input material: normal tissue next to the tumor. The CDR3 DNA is TGTGCCAGCAGTTCCCATCAAGGGAATCAGCCCCAGCATTTT. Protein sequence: CASSSHQGNQPQHF.